The rows below give T cell receptor beta chains drawn from one sample of a study of T cell responses to AZD1222 COVID-19 vaccine. Using immunoSEQ multiplex PCR, the repertoire was profiled, and TCRdb retains in-frame clones only, with some absent. The sample has 100,000 to 150,000 clones; approximately 89% are singletons. Specimen: peripheral blood, collected on day 0 of AZD1222 vaccination. Receptors originate from an adult in good health. Each CDR3 is given with its conserved first and last residue. A D gene is named only where the DNA matches it firmly. A clone size is listed for some rows: how often the clone was seen (once, few, many), or a class if it is expanded.

clone size	J gene	D gene	V gene	CDR3 protein	CDR3 DNA
-	TRBJ1-5	-	TRBV2	CASSPLGNQPQHF	TGTGCCAGCAGTCCCTTGGGCAATCAGCCCCAGCATTTT
-	TRBJ1-2	TRBD1	TRBV18	CASSTGGDYGYTF	TGTGCCAGCTCAACAGGGGGAGACTATGGCTACACCTTC
-	TRBJ1-1	-	TRBV27	CASSFDWESGEAFF	TGTGCCAGCTCATTTGATTGGGAATCCGGTGAAGCTTTCTTT
-	TRBJ1-2	-	TRBV4-1	CASSQRSPDRFPANGYTF	TGCGCCAGCAGCCAACGGTCCCCCGACAGGTTCCCTGCAAATGGCTACACCTTC
-	TRBJ2-3	TRBD1	TRBV5-1	CASSGRDRGRTSTDTQYF	TGCGCCAGCAGCGGCCGGGACAGGGGGAGAACTAGCACAGATACGCAGTATTTT
-	TRBJ2-1	TRBD2	TRBV7-9	CASSTTGGGSYNEQFF	TGTGCCAGCAGCACTACGGGAGGCGGCTCCTACAATGAGCAGTTCTTC
-	TRBJ1-2	-	TRBV28	CASSLQGEGYTF	TGTGCCAGCAGTTTACAAGGGGAGGGCTACACCTTC
-	TRBJ1-2	-	TRBV4-2	CASSQAGSSNYGYTF	TGTGCCAGCAGCCAAGCCGGGAGTTCTAACTATGGCTACACCTTC
-	TRBJ2-1	TRBD1	TRBV7-9	CASSSEWAGGWNEQFF	TGTGCCAGCAGTTCCGAATGGGCAGGGGGCTGGAATGAGCAGTTCTTC
-	TRBJ2-1	TRBD2	TRBV3-1/TRBV3-2	CASSQAQSGRADEQFF	TGTGCCAGCAGCCAAGCCCAAAGCGGGAGGGCTGATGAGCAGTTCTTC
-	TRBJ2-2	TRBD2	TRBV29-1	CSVEDRQRGNTGELFF	TGCAGCGTTGAAGATCGCCAGCGGGGGAACACCGGGGAGCTGTTTTTT
-	TRBJ1-2	TRBD1	TRBV9	CASSVGEGATGGYTF	TGTGCCAGCAGCGTAGGGGAGGGGGCGACGGGCGGCTACACCTTC
-	TRBJ2-5	-	TRBV5-1	CASSLFGGQETQYF	TGCGCCAGCAGCTTGTTCGGGGGCCAAGAGACCCAGTACTTC
-	TRBJ1-1	-	TRBV19	CASSKNREMNTEAFF	TGTGCCAGTAGTAAAAACAGGGAGATGAACACTGAAGCTTTCTTT
once	TRBJ1-2	-	TRBV7-2	CASSLADDYGYTF	TGTGCCAGCAGCTTAGCAGATGACTATGGCTACACCTTC
once	TRBJ2-1	-	TRBV7-2	CASSLDWLVVEQFF	TGTGCCAGCAGCTTGGATTGGTTAGTCGTTGAGCAGTTCTTC
-	TRBJ2-1	TRBD2	TRBV5-1	CASSLHPAMTSGSVNEQFF	TGCGCCAGCAGCTTGCACCCCGCTATGACTAGCGGGAGCGTAAATGAGCAGTTCTTC
-	TRBJ1-2	TRBD1	TRBV19	CASSDRAYGYTF	TGTGCCAGTAGCGACAGGGCCTATGGCTACACCTTC
-	TRBJ1-3	-	TRBV4-3	CASSQVDNSGNTIYF	TGCGCCAGCAGCCAAGTAGATAACTCTGGAAACACCATATATTTT
-	TRBJ1-4	-	TRBV6-6	CASSSWTVNEKLFF	TGTGCCAGCAGTTCGTGGACAGTGAATGAAAAACTGTTTTTT
few	TRBJ1-5	-	TRBV5-6	CASSSGRQPQHF	TGTGCCAGCAGCTCCGGTCGGCAGCCCCAGCATTTT
-	TRBJ2-1	-	TRBV30	CAWESYNEQFF	TGTGCCTGGGAAAGCTACAATGAGCAGTTCTTC
-	TRBJ2-3	-	TRBV6-2/TRBV6-3	CASSYRETDTQYF	TGTGCCAGCAGTTATCGCGAAACAGATACGCAGTATTTT
few	TRBJ2-1	-	TRBV19	CASNPSSSSYNEQFF	TGTGCCAGTAACCCTAGCTCTAGCTCCTACAATGAGCAGTTCTTC
-	TRBJ1-2	-	TRBV6-5	CASDVRGNYGYTF	TGTGCCAGCGATGTAAGGGGTAACTATGGCTACACCTTC
-	TRBJ2-2	TRBD2	TRBV28	CASSRKTSDRLNTGELFF	TGTGCCAGCAGTCGAAAGACTAGCGACCGTTTAAACACCGGGGAGCTGTTTTTT
-	TRBJ1-6	TRBD1	TRBV11-2	CASSFQGGDWSPLHF	TGTGCCAGCAGCTTTCAAGGGGGCGATTGGTCACCCCTCCACTTT
few	TRBJ1-1	-	TRBV20-1	CSAPRQLEAFF	TGCAGTGCTCCAAGACAGCTTGAAGCTTTCTTT
-	TRBJ1-3	-	TRBV4-2	CASSQDRDTIYF	TGTGCCAGCAGCCAAGATAGGGACACCATATATTTT
-	TRBJ1-5	-	TRBV5-1	CASSFSVEQPQHF	TGCGCCAGCAGCTTTTCAGTAGAGCAGCCCCAGCATTTT
-	TRBJ2-7	TRBD1	TRBV28	CASSSGQGWYEQYF	TGTGCCAGCAGTTCGGGACAGGGGTGGTACGAGCAGTACTTC
-	TRBJ2-1	-	TRBV15	CATSSRTVSYNEQFF	TGTGCCACCAGCAGTAGGACAGTCTCCTACAATGAGCAGTTCTTC
-	TRBJ1-5	-	TRBV27	CASRLNPGSNQPQHF	TGTGCCAGCAGACTAAACCCCGGGAGCAATCAGCCCCAGCATTTT
-	TRBJ1-2	-	TRBV5-1	CASSMGQLYGYTF	TGCGCCAGCAGCATGGGACAACTCTATGGCTACACCTTC
-	TRBJ2-1	-	TRBV2	CASSEVWYEQFF	TGTGCCAGCAGTGAAGTGTGGTATGAGCAGTTCTTC
-	TRBJ1-2	-	TRBV15	CATSRQENYGYTF	TGTGCCACCAGCAGACAGGAGAACTATGGCTACACCTTC
once	TRBJ1-4	TRBD1	TRBV28	CASSGTVNEKLFF	TGTGCCAGCAGTGGGACAGTTAATGAAAAACTGTTTTTT
once	TRBJ2-5	-	TRBV12-3/TRBV12-4	CASRLGGQETQYF	TGTGCCAGCAGATTGGGGGGTCAAGAGACCCAGTACTTC
-	TRBJ2-7	-	TRBV6-5	CASSRSGTVYEQYF	TGTGCCAGCAGCCGCTCCGGGACGGTGTACGAGCAGTACTTC
-	TRBJ1-6	-	TRBV11-2	CASSLGSAGNSPLHF	TGTGCCAGCAGCTTAGGGTCGGCAGGGAATTCACCCCTCCACTTT
once	TRBJ1-1	TRBD1	TRBV7-8	CASSFTGGTEAFF	TGTGCCAGCAGCTTTACAGGGGGAACTGAAGCTTTCTTT
-	TRBJ1-2	-	TRBV6-5	CASRPDAGDGYTF	TGTGCCAGCAGGCCAGATGCTGGGGATGGCTACACCTTC
-	TRBJ2-7	-	TRBV5-5	CASSLLRISYEQYF	TGTGCCAGCAGCTTGTTGCGGATCTCCTACGAGCAGTACTTC
-	TRBJ1-3	-	TRBV5-1	CASSLGLTSGNTIYF	TGCGCCAGCAGCTTAGGACTGACCTCTGGAAACACCATATATTTT
-	TRBJ1-4	-	TRBV5-1	CASSTQGSLEKLFF	TGCGCCAGCAGCACTCAGGGTAGCCTTGAAAAACTGTTTTTT
-	TRBJ1-3	-	TRBV4-2	CASSQASGGSGNTIYF	TGTGCCAGCAGCCAAGCCTCGGGTGGGAGTGGAAACACCATATATTTT
-	TRBJ1-6	-	TRBV3-1/TRBV3-2	CASSRGSNGANSPLHF	TGTGCCAGCAGCCGAGGGTCTAACGGGGCCAATTCACCCCTCCACTTT
-	TRBJ2-5	-	TRBV4-3	CASSQDAAGAYQETQYF	TGCGCCAGCAGCCAAGATGCGGCGGGCGCCTACCAAGAGACCCAGTACTTC
-	TRBJ2-2	-	TRBV19	CASTTRTNTGELFF	TGTGCCAGTACTACGCGAACTAACACCGGGGAGCTGTTTTTT
-	TRBJ1-3	TRBD1	TRBV12-3/TRBV12-4	CASTQDRGNTIYF	TGTGCCAGCACCCAGGACAGGGGAAACACCATATATTTT
-	TRBJ1-2	-	TRBV5-5	CASSLTEGNGYTF	TGTGCCAGCAGCCTTACCGAGGGAAATGGCTACACCTTC
-	TRBJ2-1	-	TRBV7-9	CASRLAGLRSNEQFF	TGTGCCAGCAGGTTAGCAGGGCTGAGATCCAATGAGCAGTTCTTC
-	TRBJ1-4	-	TRBV2	CASLGGTIEKLFF	TGTGCCAGCCTCGGAGGGACTATTGAAAAACTGTTTTTT
-	TRBJ1-2	TRBD1	TRBV25-1	CALKATGTNYGYTF	TGTGCCCTCAAAGCGACAGGGACAAACTATGGCTACACCTTC
-	TRBJ1-2	-	TRBV6-1	CASSEVQGRGYTF	TGTGCCAGCAGTGAAGTCCAGGGGAGAGGCTACACCTTC
-	TRBJ2-3	-	TRBV12-3/TRBV12-4	CASSLSSTDTQYF	TGTGCCAGCAGTTTATCGTCCACAGATACGCAGTATTTT
-	TRBJ1-4	TRBD1	TRBV9	CASSVGTGYTNEKLFF	TGTGCCAGCAGCGTCGGGACAGGGTACACTAATGAAAAACTGTTTTTT
-	TRBJ1-5	-	TRBV15	CATSSLPGQPQHF	TGTGCCACCAGCAGCTTACCGGGGCAGCCCCAGCATTTT
-	TRBJ1-4	-	TRBV2	CASSDTLATNEKLFF	TGTGCCAGCAGTGATACGCTCGCAACTAATGAAAAACTGTTTTTT
-	TRBJ1-5	-	TRBV4-3	CASSRDVISNQPQHF	TGCGCCAGCAGCCGGGACGTTATTAGCAATCAGCCCCAGCATTTT